The 26 T cell receptor beta chains below were found in one sample sequenced in a study of beta chain features in type 1 diabetes. Findings and limits, study-wide: Significant though moderate, a shortening of TCRB CDR3s appeared in all four CD4+ subsets of Type 1 diabetes patients.

Their antigens remain unidentified. Expressed TCRB transcripts were sequenced because the entire RNA isolate underwent reverse transcription. The method was immunoSEQ multiplex PCR; TCRdb's version includes in-frame clones alone and lacks a portion of them. The repertoire holds over 120,000 clones, about 13% seen once, with around 1.4% in the top ten. Sequenced material: central memory CD4+ T cells from blood. The receptors come from a man younger than 30 with type 1 diabetes.

The V and J genes are TRBV2 and TRBJ1-5; D is unresolved. Germline-derived CDR1 and CDR2 are SNHLY and FYNNEI. Deletions cut 7 bases from V and 0 bases from J, with 13 bases between. The CDR3 is made up of 15 amino acids. The CDR3 spells CASIEGPYSNQPQHF. CDR3 sequence (DNA): TGTGCCAGCATCGAAGGGCCTTATAGCAATCAGCCCCAGCATTTT.

The V gene is TRBV6-5, the J gene TRBJ1-4; 9 positions match TRBD1. CDR3 length: 15 amino acids. The junction had 9 bases not matched to a gene; V was cut back by 5 bases and J by 8 bases. Germline assignment: CDR1 MNHEY and CDR2 SVGAGI. The CDR3: CASSAGTGFLEKLFF. In nucleotides, the CDR3 is TGTGCCAGCAGTGCCGGGACAGGGTTTTTAGAAAAACTGTTTTTT.

The J gene is TRBJ2-1, the V gene TRBV5-1; TRBD1 or TRBD2 may be the D gene (5 bases each). Germline loops: CDR1 SGHRS, CDR2 YFSETQ. With 2 bases removed from V and 7 bases from J, the gap between germline ends came to 13 bases. CDR3 size: 14 residues. DNA of the CDR3: TGCGCCAGCAGCTTAGGGGCTACTAGGAATGAGCAGTTCTTC. Amino acid sequence: CASSLGATRNEQFF.

This clone was seen ten or more times. The chain uses TRBV11-2 and TRBJ2-3, with D perhaps given as TRBD1 or TRBD2 (6 bases each). The CDR3 is 15 amino acids. CDR1 is SGHAT, CDR2 FQNNGV, per germline. The V gene lost 5 bases and the J gene lost 0 bases, with 12 bases spanning the gap. The CDR3 region is CASSPLGGSTDTQYF. DNA for the CDR3: TGTGCCAGCAGCCCGTTGGGGGGCAGCACAGATACGCAGTATTTT.

V gene TRBV7-2 combines with J gene TRBJ2-1; D is unclear. Germline V gene sequence: CDR1 SGHTA, CDR2 FQGNSA. V lost 7 bases to trimming and J lost 0 bases, with 7 bases between them. The CDR3 runs to 13 residues. The CDR3 DNA reads TGTGCCAGCAAGGGCGGCTCCTACAATGAGCAGTTCTTC. It yields the protein CASKGGSYNEQFF. Combining the CDR3 with reference TRBV7-2 and TRBJ2-1 gives the whole variable domain GAGVSQSPSNKVTEKGKDVELRCDPISGHTALYWYRQSLGQGLEFLIYFQGNSAPDKSGLPSDRFSAERTGGSVSTLTIQRTQQEDSAVYLCASKGGSYNEQFFGPGTRLTVL.

The chain is built from TRBV25-1 and TRBJ1-1; a possible D gene is TRBD1 (5 bases). The CDR3 extends over 13 amino acids. With 10 bases removed from V and 4 bases from J, the gap between germline ends came to 16 bases. Germline V gene lookup returns CDR1 MGHDK and CDR2 SYGVNS. This CDR3 is CATRRGVGTEAFF. The DNA for the CDR3 is TGTGCCACCCGACGGGGGGTAGGCACTGAAGCTTTCTTT. Together with reference TRBV25-1 and TRBJ1-1, the CDR3 gives the full variable domain: EADIYQTPRYLVIGTGKKITLECSQTMGHDKMYWYQQDPGMELHLIHYSYGVNSTEKGDLSSESTVSRIRTEHFPLTLESARPSHTSQYLCATRRGVGTEAFFGQGTRLTVV.

Here the CDR3 reads CASSRLADQETQYF. The CDR3 nucleotides read TGCGCCAGCAGCCGGTTAGCGGACCAAGAGACCCAGTACTTC. The chain employs TRBV4-1 and TRBJ2-5, with D perhaps matching TRBD2 (6 bases). The germline V gene has CDR1 MGHRA and CDR2 YSYEKL. V lost 4 bases to trimming and J lost 0 bases, with 9 bases between them. The CDR3 runs 14 residues.

This clone occurred a few times. The chain recombines TRBV7-6 with TRBJ1-3; D uncertain. The V gene lost 2 bases and the J gene lost 9 bases, with 8 bases spanning the gap. The germline V gene has CDR1 SGHVS and CDR2 FNYEAQ. The CDR3 runs to 12 residues. The CDR3 bases are TGTGCCAGCAGCTTAAAGGCAGGCACCATATATTTT. Translated, it gives CASSLKAGTIYF.

This clone came up a few times. The V gene is TRBV28, the J gene TRBJ2-3; tentative D call: TRBD2 (5 bases). The CDR3 runs to 11 residues. Germline V gene data show CDR1 as MDHEN and CDR2 as SYDVKM. V lost 7 bases, J lost 8 bases, and 10 bases lay in between. CDR3 region: CASIGRGTQYF. The CDR3 DNA sequence: TGTGCCAGCATAGGACGGGGTACGCAGTATTTT. Complete variable domain (other parts from reference TRBV28 and TRBJ2-3): DVKVTQSSRYLVKRTGEKVFLECVQDMDHENMFWYRQDPGLGLRLIYFSYDVKMKEKGDIPEGYSVSREKKERFSLILESASTNQTSMYLCASIGRGTQYFGPGTRLTVL.

This sequence joins TRBV9 and TRBJ2-2, with unresolved D. The CDR3 sequence is 14 residues long. CDR1 is SGDLS, CDR2 YYNGEE, per germline. The V end lost 7 bases, the J end lost 0 bases, and 10 bases lay between the germline ends. The CDR3 here is CASGSYSNTGELFF. In nucleotides, the CDR3 is TGTGCCAGCGGGTCATATTCGAACACCGGGGAGCTGTTTTTT.

Notes on this clone: Other DNA sequences from this sample encode an identical CDR3 as well. The V call is TRBV18, the J call TRBJ1-2, with D perhaps TRBD1 (5 bases). Germline V lookup: CDR1 KGHSH, CDR2 LQKENI. The CDR3 spans 12 residues. With 1 base removed from V and 8 bases from J, the gap between germline ends came to 8 bases. CDR3: CASSPQGTGYTF. Written as DNA, the CDR3 is TGTGCCAGCTCACCACAGGGGACGGGCTACACCTTC.

This rearrangement joins TRBV10-2 to TRBJ2-3; 8 nucleotides match TRBD2. The germline V gene has CDR1 WSHSY and CDR2 SAAADI. The CDR3 consists of 17 residues. The V segment lost 3 bases and the J segment 6 bases; nucleotides outside the gene matches: 14. In DNA, the CDR3 is TGCGCCAGCAGTGATCGCGGGACTAGATTGTTGGTGGATACGCAGTATTTT. Translating it yields CASSDRGTRLLVDTQYF.

This clone was found many times. J is TRBJ1-5 and V is TRBV30; D is perhaps TRBD1 (5 bases). Trimming pared 0 bases from V and 1 base from J, leaving 13 bases between. The CDR3 spans 16 residues. CDR1 is GTSNPN and CDR2 is SVGIG in the germline V gene (reference sequence). In nucleotides, the CDR3 is TGTGCCTGGAGTGTACCCCTTCGGGGCAGCAATCAGCCCCAGCATTTT. This translates into CAWSVPLRGSNQPQHF.

This rearrangement joins TRBV7-8 to TRBJ1-1; unclear D gene. Looked up from germline, CDR1 is SGHVS and CDR2 is FQNEAQ. The CDR3 is 13 amino acids. V lost 2 bases and J 3 bases, leaving 7 bases between the germline ends. The CDR3 is CASSLSSDTEAFF. In DNA, the CDR3 is TGTGCCAGCAGCTTATCTAGTGACACTGAAGCTTTCTTT.

This clone was observed a handful of times. The chain links TRBV27 to TRBJ2-1; TRBD1 might be the D (6 bases). Trimming pared 4 bases from V and 7 bases from J, leaving 11 bases between. In germline, CDR1 is MNHEY, CDR2 SMNVEV (reference sequence). The CDR3 consists of 13 residues. The CDR3 loop reads CASSSHRENEQFF. DNA of the CDR3: TGTGCCAGCAGTTCCCACAGGGAAAATGAGCAGTTCTTC.

This clone occurred a few times. V and J are TRBV18 and TRBJ1-1; no firm D call. CDR1 is KGHSH, CDR2 LQKENI, per germline. The V and J ends lost 6 bases and 7 bases respectively, with 12 bases between them. CDR3 length equals 12 residues. The CDR3 protein is CASSPDRVEAFF. The CDR3 DNA reads TGTGCCAGCTCCCCCGATCGGGTTGAAGCTTTCTTT.

There are a few counts of this clone. V and J are TRBV7-6 and TRBJ1-5; tentatively, D is TRBD1 (5 bases). Germline CDR1 reads SGHVS; CDR2 reads FNYEAQ. Trimming took off 1 base at V and 7 bases at J, with 11 bases between the two ends. CDR3 length: 14 residues. CDR3 protein: CASSLGVREQPQHF. CDR3 nucleotides: TGTGCCAGCAGCTTAGGGGTCAGGGAACAGCCCCAGCATTTT.

This clone was seen a handful of times. The chain is built from TRBV7-3 and TRBJ2-1, with D possibly being TRBD1 (6 bases). V lost 0 bases and J 2 bases, leaving 8 bases between the germline ends. CDR1 and CDR2 (germline): SGHTA, FQGTGA. The length of the CDR3 is 15 residues. The CDR3 reads CASSLTWDTYNEQFF. As DNA, the CDR3 is TGTGCCAGCAGCTTAACGTGGGACACCTACAATGAGCAGTTCTTC.

Only a few counts were recorded for this clone. The chain recombines TRBV14 with TRBJ2-5, with D possibly being TRBD2 (5 bases). V was trimmed by 4 bases and J by 5 bases, leaving 17 bases between them. Germline lookup yields CDR1 SGHDN and CDR2 FVKESK. The CDR3 is made up of 15 amino acids. The chain's CDR3 is CASSRGPGSSETQYF. CDR3 DNA sequence: TGTGCCAGCAGCCGAGGGCCGGGCAGCTCGGAGACCCAGTACTTC. The full variable domain, completed using reference TRBV14 and TRBJ2-5, is EAGVTQFPSHSVIEKGQTVTLRCDPISGHDNLYWYRRVMGKEIKFLLHFVKESKQDESGMPNNRFLAERTGGTYSTLKVQPAELEDSGVYFCASSRGPGSSETQYFGPGTRLLVL.

The V and J genes are TRBV30 and TRBJ2-3; 12 bases are shared with TRBD2. This CDR3 is 16 amino acids long. V gave up 1 base and J gave up 5 bases; unmatched junction bases: 7. Germline CDR1 reads GTSNPN; CDR2 reads SVGIG (reference sequence). The CDR3 is CAWSGASGGAIDTQYF. CDR3 nucleotide sequence: TGTGCCTGGAGTGGCGCTAGCGGGGGGGCAATAGATACGCAGTATTTT.

This clone came up a few times. The CDR3 loop reads CASSQEVGNKAFF. The CDR3 DNA reads TGCGCCAGCAGCCAAGAGGTAGGCAACAAAGCTTTCTTT. This chain connects TRBV4-1 to TRBJ1-1; no firm D call. The CDR3 runs to 13 residues. V was trimmed by 0 bases and J by 9 bases, leaving 11 bases between them. Germline V gives CDR1 MGHRA, CDR2 YSYEKL.

This clone was found many times. The chain carries TRBV29-1 and TRBJ2-5, with D possibly TRBD2 on 6 matching bases. The CDR3 loop spans 12 amino acids. With 3 bases removed from V and 5 bases from J, the gap between germline ends came to 10 bases. Germline values: CDR1 SQVTM, CDR2 ANQGSEA. The CDR3 DNA sequence: TGCAGCGTTGAGTGGGGGAGGGAGACCCAGTACTTC. Its protein product is CSVEWGRETQYF.

The chain employs TRBV9 and TRBJ2-4, with D maybe TRBD2 (6 bases). The CDR3 is 13 amino acids. The germline V and J ends were trimmed by 2 bases and 5 bases, with 8 bases remaining between them. CDR1 and CDR2 from the germline V gene are SGDLS and YYNGEE. This chain's CDR3 is CASSVTGENIQYF. Here the CDR3 DNA reads TGTGCCAGCAGCGTTACGGGGGAAAACATTCAGTACTTC. The entire variable domain, with the rest obtained from reference TRBV9 and TRBJ2-4, is as follows: DSGVTQTPKHLITATGQRVTLRCSPRSGDLSVYWYQQSLDQGLQFLIQYYNGEERAKGNILERFSAQQFPDLHSELNLSSLELGDSALYFCASSVTGENIQYFGAGTRLSVL.

This sequence joins TRBV6-5 and TRBJ2-2; TRBD1 is a possible D gene (6 bases). CDR1 MNHEY and CDR2 SVGAGI come from the germline V gene. The CDR3 consists of 15 residues. V lost 2 bases to trimming and J lost 5 bases, with 12 bases between them. The chain's CDR3 is CASSYGGVGTGELFF. Written as DNA, the CDR3 is TGTGCCAGCAGTTACGGGGGCGTGGGAACCGGGGAGCTGTTTTTT.

This clone was seen only a few times. The chain is built from TRBV30 and TRBJ2-4; D is possibly TRBD1 or TRBD2 (5 bases each). CDR1 is GTSNPN and CDR2 is SVGIG in the germline V gene (reference sequence). The length of the CDR3 is 17 residues. Trimming removed 5 bases at V and 0 bases at J, with 20 bases between. CDR3 nucleotide sequence: TGTGCCTGGGGAATTCGGGACCTTGGGATAGCCAAAAACATTCAGTACTTC. Its translation is CAWGIRDLGIAKNIQYF. Full variable domain (remainder filled in from reference TRBV30 and TRBJ2-4): SQTIHQWPATLVQPVGSPLSLECTVEGTSNPNLYWYRQAAGRGLQLLFYSVGIGQISSEVPQNLSASRPQDRQFILSSKKLLLSDSGFYLCAWGIRDLGIAKNIQYFGAGTRLSVL.

This chain links TRBV30 with TRBJ1-1; TRBD1 agrees at 9 bases. Germline CDR1 reads GTSNPN; CDR2 reads SVGIG (reference sequence). CDR3 size: 16 residues. J was trimmed by 4 bases and V by 0 bases; bases with no gene match: 9. CDR3 amino acids: CAWSVWGTGMGTEAFF. In DNA form, the CDR3 reads TGTGCCTGGAGTGTATGGGGGACAGGGATGGGCACTGAAGCTTTCTTT.